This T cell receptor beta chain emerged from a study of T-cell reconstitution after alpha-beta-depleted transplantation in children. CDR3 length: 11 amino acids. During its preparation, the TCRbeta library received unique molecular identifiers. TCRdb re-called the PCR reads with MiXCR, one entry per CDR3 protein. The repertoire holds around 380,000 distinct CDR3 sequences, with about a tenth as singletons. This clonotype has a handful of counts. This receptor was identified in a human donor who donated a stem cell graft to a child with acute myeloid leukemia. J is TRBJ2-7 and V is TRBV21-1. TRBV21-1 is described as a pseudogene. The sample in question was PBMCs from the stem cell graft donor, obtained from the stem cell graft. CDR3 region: CASSQIYEQYV. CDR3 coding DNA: TGTGCCAGCAGCCAGATCTACGAGCAGTACGTC.